The 14 T cell receptor beta chains presented below share a single source sample, sequenced in a study of HIV-infected patients and healthy controls. Alpha and beta constant-region primers primed reverse transcription of about 500 ng RNA. Alpha and beta chain libraries were made separately by chain-specific third strand synthesis with multiplexing indices. TCRdb ran MiXCR on the 5' RACE reads and lists one entry per CDR3 protein. The sample lists thousands of distinct CDR3 sequences, more than 9% occurring once. Follow-up blood was drawn about 14 weeks, roughly three months, after antiretroviral therapy began. All unsorted peripheral T cells were captured because whole blood was used without fractionation. This sample comprised blood, obtained during antiretroviral therapy. These receptors were obtained from an adult with HIV infection.

This clonotype was detected many times. J is TRBJ2-7 and V is TRBV7-9, with D unclear. CDR1 is SEHNR, CDR2 FQNEAQ, per germline (reference sequence). With 2 bases removed from V and 1 base from J, the gap between germline ends came to 12 bases. The CDR3 contains 15 residues. The CDR3 bases are TGTGCCAGCAGCTTATCCGGTGTAGGGTCCTACGAGCAGTACTTC. Translating gives CASSLSGVGSYEQYF.

This clonotype was picked up many times. This rearrangement joins TRBV27 to TRBJ2-2; 7 positions agree with TRBD1. Germline CDR1 MNHEY, CDR2 SMNVEV (reference sequence). This CDR3 spans 15 amino acids. Germline trimming cut 2 bases from V and 7 bases from J; bases unmatched to any gene: 7. CDR3 in amino acids: CASSLLGGAVGELFF. The CDR3 coding sequence is TGTGCCAGCAGTTTACTAGGGGGCGCGGTCGGGGAGCTGTTTTTT.

This clonotype is deemed medium-sized. The chain employs TRBV28 and TRBJ2-3, with D possibly being TRBD1 (5 bases). Germline CDR1 is MDHEN and CDR2 is SYDVKM. Between the trimmed V and J ends, which lost 4 bases and 6 bases, there was a span of 20 bases. This CDR3 has 16 residues. The CDR3 coding sequence is TGTGCCAGCAGTTCCCCGGACATAGTGAAGTTGGATACGCAGTATTTT. It codes for CASSSPDIVKLDTQYF.

This clonotype was recorded at least ten times. The chain combines TRBV12-3 or TRBV12-4 with TRBJ2-5, with 15 nucleotides matching TRBD2. V lost 5 bases to trimming and J lost 2 bases; unmatched junction nucleotides: 3. The CDR3 is 16 residues long. The DNA of the CDR3 is TGTGCCAGCAGTCTCGGACTAGCGGGGGGGCAAGAGACCCAGTACTTC. It translates to CASSLGLAGGQETQYF.

The V and J genes are TRBV12-3 or TRBV12-4 and TRBJ1-2; D gene unclear. The V end lost 6 bases, the J end lost 2 bases, and 13 bases lay between the germline ends. There are 14 residues in the CDR3. The CDR3, as DNA: TGTGCCAGCAGCAAAATGGCGGTCAACTATGGCTACACCTTC. It yields the protein CASSKMAVNYGYTF.

In this sample, this clonotype turned up a few times. The DNA of the CDR3 is TGTGCCAGCAGCCCCCGAGGGGGTTCCTACAATGAGCAGTTCTTC. Protein product: CASSPRGGSYNEQFF. The J gene is TRBJ2-1, the V gene TRBV7-9; maybe TRBD1 (6 bases). CDR1 and CDR2 (germline): SEHNR, FQNEAQ (reference sequence). This CDR3 spans 15 amino acids. The V gene lost 5 bases and the J gene lost 1 base, with 12 bases spanning the gap.

The table lists this clonotype with many counts. The rearrangement uses TRBV19 and TRBJ2-1; 8 bases are a match to TRBD2. CDR3 size: 14 residues. Germline values: CDR1 LNHDA, CDR2 SQIVND (reference sequence). V was clipped by 5 bases and J by 7 bases; unmatched bases: 7. CDR3 loop: CASSLRTSQNEQFF. DNA of the CDR3: TGTGCCAGTAGTTTACGGACTAGCCAGAATGAGCAGTTCTTC.

This clonotype is classed as medium-sized. The chain is built from TRBV7-3 and TRBJ2-3, with 10 nucleotides matching TRBD1. With V trimmed by 6 bases and J by 1 base, 4 bases remained unmatched. In germline, CDR1 is SGHTA, CDR2 FQGTGA. The CDR3 length is 15 residues. The CDR3 loop reads CASRSGTGGTDTQYF. CDR3 DNA: TGTGCCAGCAGATCCGGGACAGGGGGCACAGATACGCAGTATTTT.

By share of the sample, this clonotype is medium-sized. The gene calls are TRBV20-1 and TRBJ1-1; 8 positions agree with TRBD1. The ends lost 2 bases at V and 0 bases at J; junction bases unmatched: 11. The CDR3 loop spans 17 amino acids. Germline V gene lookup returns CDR1 DFQATT and CDR2 SNEGSKA (reference sequence). CDR3 sequence (DNA): TGCAGTGCTAGACCCAGGGGGCGAACCTTGATGAACACTGAAGCTTTCTTT. Protein: CSARPRGRTLMNTEAFF.

This clonotype has just a few counts. The chain carries TRBV6-5 and TRBJ2-1; D is possibly TRBD1 (6 bases). The V gene lost 5 bases and the J gene lost 2 bases, with 7 bases spanning the gap. Germline V gene lookup returns CDR1 MNHEY and CDR2 SVGAGI. The CDR3 is 13 residues long. The CDR3 spells CASSHRAYNEQFF. CDR3 nucleotides: TGTGCCAGCAGTCACAGGGCCTACAATGAGCAGTTCTTC.

This clonotype showed up many times. The J gene is TRBJ1-6, the V gene TRBV11-2, with D unclear. V was pared by 7 bases and J by 8 bases, with 12 bases between. The germline CDR1 and CDR2 sequences are SGHAT and FQNNGV. This CDR3 has 13 amino acids. As DNA, the CDR3 is TGTGCCAGCACCCATTACCCCGATTCACCCCTCCACTTT. Its protein is CASTHYPDSPLHF.

This clonotype qualifies as medium-sized. This sequence joins TRBV5-5 and TRBJ2-4; D gene ambiguous. CDR3 length equals 12 residues. Germline assignment: CDR1 SGHKS and CDR2 YYEKEE (reference sequence). V lost 6 bases and J lost 5, with 9 bases in between. Here the CDR3 reads CASTKSENIQYF. The CDR3 coding sequence is TGTGCCAGCACCAAGAGCGAAAACATTCAGTACTTC.

This clonotype is categorized as medium-sized. The rearrangement uses TRBV12-3 or TRBV12-4 and TRBJ1-3; D is ambiguous. CDR3 length: 13 residues. Trimming stripped 10 bases from V and 4 bases from J, with 14 bases between. The CDR3 nucleotides are TGTGCCACCGCCCCCCTCTCGGGAAACACCATATATTTT. Its protein product is CATAPLSGNTIYF.

The chain carries TRBV28 and TRBJ1-5; possibly TRBD1 for D (5 bases). V lost 5 bases and J 0 bases, leaving 20 bases between the germline ends. The CDR3 is made up of 18 amino acids. Germline V gene data show CDR1 as MDHEN and CDR2 as SYDVKM. DNA of the CDR3: TGTGCCAGCAGTCCCAGACAGCCTCTACGGTATAGCAATCAGCCCCAGCATTTT. This encodes CASSPRQPLRYSNQPQHF.